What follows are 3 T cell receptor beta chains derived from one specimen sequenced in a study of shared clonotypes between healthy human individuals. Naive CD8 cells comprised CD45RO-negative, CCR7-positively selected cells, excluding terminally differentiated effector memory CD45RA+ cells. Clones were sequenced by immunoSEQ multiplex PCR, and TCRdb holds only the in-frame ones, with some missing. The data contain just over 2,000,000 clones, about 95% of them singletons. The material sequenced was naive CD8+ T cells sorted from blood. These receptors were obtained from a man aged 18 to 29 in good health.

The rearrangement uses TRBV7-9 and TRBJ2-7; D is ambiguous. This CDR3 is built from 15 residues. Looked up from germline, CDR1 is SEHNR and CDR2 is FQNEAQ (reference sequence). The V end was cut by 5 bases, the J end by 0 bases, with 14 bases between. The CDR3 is CASSHRLSLSYEQYF. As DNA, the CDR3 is TGTGCCAGCAGCCACCGTCTATCTCTCTCCTACGAGCAGTACTTC. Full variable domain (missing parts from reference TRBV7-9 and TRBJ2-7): DTGVSQNPRHKITKRGQNVTFRCDPISEHNRLYWYRQTLGQGPEFLTYFQNEAQLEKSRLLSDRFSAERPKGSFSTLEIQRTEQGDSAMYLCASSHRLSLSYEQYFGPGTRLTVT.

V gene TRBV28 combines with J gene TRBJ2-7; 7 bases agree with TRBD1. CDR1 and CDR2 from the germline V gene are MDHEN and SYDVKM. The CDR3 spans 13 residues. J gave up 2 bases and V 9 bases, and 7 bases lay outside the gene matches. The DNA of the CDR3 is TGTGCCAGTGCGACAGGGAAGACCTACGAGCAGTACTTC. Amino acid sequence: CASATGKTYEQYF.

The CDR3 protein is CASSQARGVSYEQYF. CDR3 bases: TGCGCCAGCAGCCAAGCTCGGGGGGTCTCCTACGAGCAGTACTTC. V usage is TRBV4-1 and J usage is TRBJ2-7; 7 nucleotides line up with TRBD2. Germline assignment: CDR1 MGHRA and CDR2 YSYEKL. V lost 1 base to trimming and J lost 0 bases; unmatched junction nucleotides: 3. CDR3 length: 15 residues.